These 13 T cell receptor beta chains came from one sample sequenced in a study of siplizumab effects on memory and regulatory T cells. Profiled with immunoSEQ multiplex PCR; TCRdb holds only in-frame clones, not every one. The profile shows some 97,000 clones, about 91% of them singletons. Sequenced sample: Tregs sorted from blood. Receptor source: a human donor in good health.

V and J are TRBV7-2 and TRBJ2-7, with 11 bases fitting TRBD2. The CDR3 runs 17 residues. Germline V gives CDR1 SGHTA, CDR2 FQGNSA. V trimming: 2 bases; J trimming: 0 bases; junction bases outside the gene matches: 6. This chain's CDR3 is CASSLWASGRTSYEQYF. In DNA form, the CDR3 reads TGTGCCAGCAGCTTATGGGCTAGCGGGAGGACCTCCTACGAGCAGTACTTC.

The table lists this clone with a few counts. This chain joins TRBV5-6 and TRBJ2-1; possibly TRBD1 or TRBD2 for D (6 bases each). Germline values: CDR1 SGHDT, CDR2 YYEEEE. The CDR3 has 16 amino acids. V lost 3 bases, J lost 10 bases, and 23 bases lay in between. The CDR3 nucleotides are TGTGCCAGCAGCTGGGGGGCAGCGGACTACCTTCGGGAGCAGTTCTTC. Translating gives CASSWGAADYLREQFF.

V is TRBV28 and J is TRBJ2-1; the D is unclear. Germline V lookup: CDR1 MDHEN, CDR2 SYDVKM. Deletions cut 5 bases from V and 9 bases from J, with 11 bases between. The length of the CDR3 is 12 residues. CDR3 bases: TGTGCCAGCAGTGTCACCGAGATTGAGCAGTTCTTC. Protein: CASSVTEIEQFF.

This rearrangement joins TRBV6-6 to TRBJ1-1; a possible D gene is TRBD1 (6 bases). This CDR3 spans 15 amino acids. Germline assignment: CDR1 MNHNY and CDR2 SVGAGI (reference sequence). V lost 7 bases and J 4 bases, leaving 19 bases between the germline ends. The CDR3 nucleotides are TGTGCCAGCACCGACCCCCGGGGGCGAAGCACTGAAGCTTTCTTT. Amino acids: CASTDPRGRSTEAFF.

The gene calls are TRBV5-1 and TRBJ2-7; TRBD1 matches at 9 bases. The CDR3 loop spans 15 amino acids. From germline, CDR1 is SGHRS and CDR2 YFSETQ. The ends lost 4 bases at V and 3 bases at J; junction bases unmatched: 8. The CDR3 DNA is TGCGCCAGCAGCAAAACCGGGACAGGGCTCTACGAGCAGTACTTC. This gives the protein CASSKTGTGLYEQYF.

The gene calls are TRBV5-1 and TRBJ1-2; 7 bases map to TRBD1. The CDR3 length is 15 residues. The V segment lost 3 bases and the J segment 7 bases; nucleotides outside the gene matches: 12. Germline V gene data show CDR1 as SGHRS and CDR2 as YFSETQ. The CDR3, as DNA: TGCGCCAGCAGCTGGCCGGACAGGAGTGGGGGTGGCTACACCTTC. This encodes CASSWPDRSGGGYTF.

The chain couples TRBV11-1 to TRBJ1-1; D is perhaps TRBD1 (5 bases). Germline V gene lookup returns CDR1 SGHAT and CDR2 FQDESV (reference sequence). The CDR3 is 14 residues long. The V gene lost 1 base and the J gene lost 4 bases, with 10 bases spanning the gap. This CDR3 is CASSLDLGGTEAFF. In DNA, the CDR3 is TGTGCCAGCAGCTTAGACCTCGGGGGCACTGAAGCTTTCTTT.

The chain joins TRBV9 to TRBJ2-2; D remains unclear. This CDR3 contains 16 residues. Trimming took 4 bases from V and 6 from J, leaving 19 bases between them. Germline V CDR1 and CDR2: SGDLS, YYNGEE. CDR3 nucleotides: TGTGCCAGCAGCCCTACCGGGTTCCGATGGTCCGGGGAGCTGTTTTTT. This codes for CASSPTGFRWSGELFF.

J is TRBJ2-7 and V is TRBV5-5, with 10 positions matching TRBD1. Germline V gene data show CDR1 as SGHKS and CDR2 as YYEKEE (reference sequence). The CDR3 is 15 residues long. The V and J ends lost 5 bases and 0 bases, in that order; junction bases with no gene match: 5. The CDR3, as DNA: TGTGCCAGCAGTTGGGGACAGGGGAGCTCCTACGAGCAGTACTTC. This encodes CASSWGQGSSYEQYF.

The chain uses TRBV5-1 and TRBJ2-6; the match to TRBD1 covers 8 bases. CDR3 length: 16 amino acids. Germline CDR1 and CDR2: SGHRS and YFSETQ. V lost 4 bases and J lost 3; bases outside the gene matches: 6. The CDR3 DNA reads TGCGCCAGCAGCGTCCAGGGGGCACATGGGGCCAACGTCCTGACTTTC. As protein: CASSVQGAHGANVLTF.

This sequence joins TRBV5-1 and TRBJ2-5; TRBD2 aligns across 10 bases. With 2 bases clipped from V and 5 bases from J, the junction kept 6 bases outside the gene matches. The CDR3 is 15 residues long. Germline V CDR1 and CDR2: SGHRS, YFSETQ. This chain's CDR3 is CASSFLAGDKETQYF. CDR3 nucleotide sequence: TGCGCCAGCAGCTTCCTAGCGGGAGATAAGGAGACCCAGTACTTC.

This chain connects TRBV7-8 to TRBJ1-5; D call uncertain. Germline V gives CDR1 SGHVS, CDR2 FQNEAQ. The V gene lost 1 base and the J gene lost 5 bases, with 9 bases spanning the gap. CDR3 length: 14 residues. CDR3 in amino acids: CASSLGVDYQPQHF. CDR3 sequence (DNA): TGTGCCAGCAGCTTAGGGGTGGACTATCAGCCCCAGCATTTT.

This clone was observed a single time. The rearrangement joins TRBV11-2 to TRBJ1-2; D is uncertain. Germline lookup yields CDR1 SGHAT and CDR2 FQNNGV. Trimming removed 1 base at V and 4 bases at J, with 10 bases between. This CDR3 comprises 14 residues. The CDR3 spells CASSLVSGIYGYTF. Here the CDR3 DNA reads TGTGCCAGCAGCTTAGTGTCCGGGATCTATGGCTACACCTTC.